The entry below gives a single T cell receptor beta chain sequence along with its context. Its antigen is still unknown. The sample is drawn from a study of T cell responses to AZD1222 COVID-19 vaccine. The assay was immunoSEQ multiplex PCR, and TCRdb's table has in-frame clones only and misses some. The table shows some 130,000 clones, with over 85% occurring only once. Findings and limits, study-wide: Spike-specific TCR breadth and depth rose after two AZD1222 doses. Spike-spanning, vaccine-associated CD4 TCRs were dominant at 160-218 and 743-854. Baseline testing showed seropositivity in only 6 or 7 AZD1222 recipients. Mostly white British, mostly female donors; authors suggested clonal diversity may be underestimated.

The source was peripheral blood, collected on day 0 of AZD1222 vaccination. This receptor was identified in an adult in good health.

CDR3 DNA: TGTGCCAGCAGTTTGCCCCCCCAGGTCCCTTCCTACGAGCAGTACTTC. Translation gives CASSLPPQVPSYEQYF. This chain connects TRBV28 to TRBJ2-7; D remains unclear. Germline CDR1 is MDHEN and CDR2 is SYDVKM. This CDR3 region has 16 residues. Trimming cost V 3 bases and J 1 base, with 16 bases left between them.